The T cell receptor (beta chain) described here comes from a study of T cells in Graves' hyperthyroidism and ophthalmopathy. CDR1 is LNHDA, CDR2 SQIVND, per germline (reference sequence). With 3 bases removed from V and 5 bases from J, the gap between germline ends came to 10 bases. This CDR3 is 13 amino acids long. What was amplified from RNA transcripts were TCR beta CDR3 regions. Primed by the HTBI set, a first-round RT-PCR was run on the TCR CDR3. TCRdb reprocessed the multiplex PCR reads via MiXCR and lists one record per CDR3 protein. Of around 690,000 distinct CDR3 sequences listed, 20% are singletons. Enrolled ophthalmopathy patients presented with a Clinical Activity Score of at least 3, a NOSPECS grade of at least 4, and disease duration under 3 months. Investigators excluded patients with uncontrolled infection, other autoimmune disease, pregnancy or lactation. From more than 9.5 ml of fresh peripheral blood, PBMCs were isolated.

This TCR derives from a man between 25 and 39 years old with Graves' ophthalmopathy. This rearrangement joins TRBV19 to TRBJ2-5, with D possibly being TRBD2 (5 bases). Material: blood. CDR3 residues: CASSIREGETQYF. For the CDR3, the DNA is TGTGCCAGTAGTATCCGGGAAGGGGAGACCCAGTACTTC.